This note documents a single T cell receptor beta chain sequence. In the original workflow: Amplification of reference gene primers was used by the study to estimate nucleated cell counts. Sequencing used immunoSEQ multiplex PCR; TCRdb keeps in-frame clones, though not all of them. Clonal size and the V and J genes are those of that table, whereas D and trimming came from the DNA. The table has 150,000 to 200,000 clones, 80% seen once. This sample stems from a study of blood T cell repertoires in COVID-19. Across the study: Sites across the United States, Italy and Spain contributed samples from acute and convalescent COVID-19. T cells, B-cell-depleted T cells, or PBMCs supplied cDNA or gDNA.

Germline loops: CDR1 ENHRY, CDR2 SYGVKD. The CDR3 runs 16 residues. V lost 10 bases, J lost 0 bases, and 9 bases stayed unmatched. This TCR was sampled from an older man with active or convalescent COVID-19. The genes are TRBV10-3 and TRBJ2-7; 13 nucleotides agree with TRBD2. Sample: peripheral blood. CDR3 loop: CATRLTSGGSSYEQYF. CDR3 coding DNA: TGTGCCACACGCCTGACTAGCGGGGGGAGCTCCTACGAGCAGTACTTC.